This entry lists 31 T cell receptor beta chains sequenced from one sample in a study of cytomegalovirus exposure and HLA in healthy donors. In the PCR, 60 Vbeta and 13 Jbeta primers were used. The method was immunoSEQ multiplex PCR; TCRdb's version includes in-frame clones alone and lacks a portion of them. The sample carries 170,000 or so clones, about four fifths recorded once. Sequencing input: PBMCs. Receptor source: a young man in good health and CMV-seronegative.

This chain connects TRBV29-1 to TRBJ1-2; D gene unclear. V gave up 6 bases and J gave up 3 bases, with 11 bases separating them. The CDR3 is made up of 12 amino acids. Germline assignment: CDR1 SQVTM and CDR2 ANQGSEA. The CDR3 loop reads CSVAVIDYGYTF. For the CDR3, the DNA is TGCAGCGTCGCAGTAATCGACTATGGCTACACCTTC.

The V call is TRBV27, the J call TRBJ2-5; 11 bases match TRBD2. V gave up 7 bases and J gave up 5 bases; unmatched junction bases: 18. CDR1 and CDR2 from the germline V gene are MNHEY and SMNVEV (reference sequence). This CDR3 has 18 residues. This CDR3 reads CASIPRSSGGYARETQYF. For the CDR3, the DNA is TGTGCCAGCATCCCGAGGTCTAGCGGGGGGTACGCACGTGAGACCCAGTACTTC.

This clone was detected only once. The V and J genes are TRBV4-3 and TRBJ2-7, with a weak D call TRBD2 (6 bases). V was pared by 3 bases and J by 3 bases, with 15 bases between. The CDR3 is made up of 15 amino acids. The germline CDR1 and CDR2 sequences are LGHNA and YSLEER. DNA of the CDR3: TGCGCCAGCAGCCACGTGATTGGGGGGAGCTACGAGCAGTACTTC. Encoded protein: CASSHVIGGSYEQYF.

This chain links TRBV4-1 with TRBJ1-2; D unclear. The CDR3 has 14 residues. V lost 0 bases and J 0 bases, leaving 5 bases between the germline ends. Germline CDR1 MGHRA, CDR2 YSYEKL. In nucleotides, the CDR3 is TGCGCCAGCAGCCAAGACAATGCTAACTATGGCTACACCTTC. Amino acids: CASSQDNANYGYTF.

The chain combines TRBV7-9 with TRBJ2-7; 12 bases fit TRBD1. The CDR3 extends over 17 amino acids. V shed 1 base, J shed 3 bases, and the junction held 7 bases outside the gene matches. CDR1 is SEHNR, CDR2 FQNEAQ, per germline (reference sequence). The DNA of the CDR3 is TGTGCCAGCAGCTTAGGTTTCGGGACAGGGGGCTTCTACGAGCAGTACTTC. Amino acids: CASSLGFGTGGFYEQYF.

This clone was recorded many times. The rearrangement uses TRBV9 and TRBJ1-1; D is unclear. The germline V gene encodes CDR1 SGDLS and CDR2 YYNGEE. The V end was cut by 1 base, the J end by 7 bases, with 11 bases between. This CDR3 region has 13 residues. The CDR3 loop is CASSVNTRSEAFF. CDR3 in DNA: TGTGCCAGCAGCGTAAACACCAGAAGTGAAGCTTTCTTT.

This clone has a handful of counts. V is TRBV14 and J is TRBJ2-7, with 10 bases identical to TRBD2. CDR1 and CDR2 from the germline V gene are SGHDN and FVKESK. The V segment lost 3 bases and the J segment 6 bases; nucleotides outside the gene matches: 5. The CDR3 has 14 amino acids. This CDR3 reads CASSQTSGFSEQYF. The CDR3, as DNA: TGTGCCAGCAGCCAGACTAGCGGGTTCTCCGAGCAGTACTTC.

The chain joins TRBV5-1 to TRBJ2-3, with a weak D call TRBD2 (5 bases). Germline assignment: CDR1 SGHRS and CDR2 YFSETQ. Trimming stripped 1 base from V and 2 bases from J, with 8 bases between. The CDR3 sequence is 14 residues long. The CDR3 DNA reads as TGCGCCAGCAGCTTGAGACTACCCACAGATACGCAGTATTTT. Protein: CASSLRLPTDTQYF.

The chain joins TRBV7-8 to TRBJ2-5; TRBD2 agrees at 8 bases. CDR1 is SGHVS, CDR2 FQNEAQ, per germline. The J segment lost 4 bases and the V segment lost 0 bases, leaving 7 bases of the junction unmatched. This CDR3 is 16 amino acids long. The CDR3 DNA reads as TGTGCCAGCAGCTTAGCGGCGGGAGGCGGGCTAGAGACCCAGTACTTC. This gives the protein CASSLAAGGGLETQYF.

This clone has just one count. The V and J genes are TRBV29-1 and TRBJ2-5; tentative D call: TRBD1 (6 bases). Germline loops: CDR1 SQVTM, CDR2 ANQGSEA. The CDR3 contains 12 residues. Trimming stripped 6 bases from V and 3 bases from J, with 11 bases between. The CDR3 loop reads CSVVPGEETQYF. CDR3 nucleotides: TGCAGCGTCGTTCCAGGGGAAGAGACCCAGTACTTC.

The chain carries TRBV29-1 and TRBJ2-3; perhaps TRBD2 as D (6 bases). The CDR3 spans 12 residues. From germline, CDR1 is SQVTM and CDR2 ANQGSEA. Trimming took off 5 bases at V and 3 bases at J, with 9 bases between the two ends. Here the CDR3 reads CSVRDFTDTQYF. CDR3 coding DNA: TGCAGCGTTAGGGACTTTACAGATACGCAGTATTTT.

This sequence joins TRBV5-1 and TRBJ2-5; D not certain. In germline, CDR1 is SGHRS, CDR2 YFSETQ. V dropped 0 bases and J dropped 5 bases, with 11 bases sitting between them. This CDR3 is 14 amino acids long. The CDR3 protein is CASSLGGTGETQYF. For the CDR3, the DNA is TGCGCCAGCAGCTTGGGCGGCACTGGGGAGACCCAGTACTTC.

The chain carries TRBV6-1 and TRBJ2-5; TRBD2 agrees at 10 bases. Gene TRBJ2-7 matches the end of the DNA better, so the J call may be wrong. The CDR3 is 15 amino acids. Germline loops: CDR1 MNHNS, CDR2 SASEGT. In DNA, the CDR3 is TGTGCCAGCAGTGAAGATTGGCTAGCGGGAGACGAGCAGTACTTC. This codes for CASSEDWLAGDEQYF.

The rearrangement links TRBV19 to TRBJ1-4, with TRBD1 matching over 10 bases. V was clipped by 2 bases and J by 7 bases; unmatched bases: 4. The CDR3 contains 15 residues. Germline CDR1 LNHDA, CDR2 SQIVND (reference sequence). This chain's CDR3 is CASSIKDRGGEKLFF. DNA for the CDR3: TGTGCCAGTAGTATAAAGGACAGGGGGGGTGAAAAACTGTTTTTT.

This clone was detected only a few times. This chain joins TRBV7-6 and TRBJ2-1, with D unclear. There are 11 residues in the CDR3. Germline assignment: CDR1 SGHVS and CDR2 FNYEAQ. The germline V and J ends were trimmed by 5 bases and 9 bases, with 8 bases remaining between them. The CDR3 DNA reads TGTGCCAGCAGCATAAGCTTTGAGCAGTTCTTC. Its translation is CASSISFEQFF. The full variable domain, in which reference TRBV7-6 and TRBJ2-1 provide the parts outside the CDR3, is GAGVSQSPRYKVTKRGQDVALRCDPISGHVSLYWYRQALGQGPEFLTYFNYEAQQDKSGLPNDRFSAERPEGSISTLTIQRTEQRDSAMYRCASSISFEQFFGPGTRLTVL.

The chain employs TRBV5-1 and TRBJ1-6; perhaps TRBD1 as D (6 bases). CDR3 length equals 14 residues. V gave up 2 bases and J gave up 8 bases, with 11 bases separating them. From germline, CDR1 is SGHRS and CDR2 YFSETQ. The CDR3: CASSFQGKDSPLHF. For the CDR3, the DNA is TGCGCCAGCAGCTTTCAGGGGAAGGATTCACCCCTCCACTTT.

The chain carries TRBV7-8 and TRBJ1-1; 9 bases align to TRBD1. The V and J ends lost 5 bases and 8 bases, in that order; junction bases with no gene match: 12. The CDR3 is made up of 15 amino acids. CDR1 and CDR2 from the germline V gene are SGHVS and FQNEAQ. The CDR3 DNA sequence: TGTGCCAGCAGCCCTCTTCCCGGGACAGGGATCGAAGCTTTCTTT. Encoded protein: CASSPLPGTGIEAFF.

The table lists this clone with a count of one. The chain carries TRBV30 and TRBJ1-5, with D hard to call. Germline V CDR1 and CDR2: GTSNPN, SVGIG (reference sequence). Trimming stripped 2 bases from V and 5 bases from J, with 16 bases between. The CDR3 is made up of 15 amino acids. The CDR3 here is CAWSPNRELYQPQHF. CDR3 bases: TGTGCCTGGAGTCCGAACCGGGAGTTATATCAGCCCCAGCATTTT.

The J gene is TRBJ2-5, the V gene TRBV5-1; D is perhaps TRBD2 (6 bases). Germline V lookup: CDR1 SGHRS, CDR2 YFSETQ. The CDR3 is 13 residues long. Trimming cost V 7 bases and J 5 bases, with 15 bases left between them. The CDR3 loop reads CASGGLFGETQYF. In nucleotides, the CDR3 is TGCGCCAGCGGGGGACTTTTCGGGGAGACCCAGTACTTC.

This chain uses TRBV7-2 with TRBJ2-1; tentative D call: TRBD2 (6 bases). The CDR3 is 15 residues long. The germline V gene has CDR1 SGHTA and CDR2 FQGNSA. V lost 3 bases and J lost 9, with 18 bases in between. CDR3 DNA sequence: TGTGCCAGCAGCTTTTTGGACGGGGGACCTTTTGAGCAGTTCTTC. It encodes CASSFLDGGPFEQFF.

The CDR3 coding sequence is TGTGCCAGCAGCTTTGACAGTCTCTACGAGCAGTACTTC. This translates into CASSFDSLYEQYF. The J gene is TRBJ2-7, the V gene TRBV5-8; D may be TRBD1 (5 bases). Germline V gene lookup returns CDR1 SGHTS and CDR2 YDEGEE. There are 13 residues in the CDR3. Trimming took 2 bases from V and 3 from J, leaving 9 bases between them.

The J gene is TRBJ2-7, the V gene TRBV7-2; 8 bases are shared with TRBD1. Germline loops: CDR1 SGHTA, CDR2 FQGNSA. V was clipped by 8 bases and J by 0 bases; unmatched bases: 3. The CDR3 is 13 residues long. In DNA, the CDR3 is TGTGCCAGCCGGGACAGGAACTCCTACGAGCAGTACTTC. It encodes CASRDRNSYEQYF.

This chain joins TRBV11-2 and TRBJ1-6; 10 bases line up with TRBD1. Germline V CDR1 and CDR2: SGHAT, FQNNGV. The J segment lost 10 bases and the V segment lost 4 bases, leaving 7 bases of the junction unmatched. The CDR3 contains 15 residues. This CDR3 is CASSSTGQGESPLHF. The CDR3 DNA sequence: TGTGCCAGCAGCTCTACTGGACAGGGGGAGTCACCCCTCCACTTT.

This clone was counted between two and nine times. V and J are TRBV25-1 and TRBJ2-4; TRBD1 aligns across 7 bases. CDR1 MGHDK and CDR2 SYGVNS come from the germline V gene. V was clipped by 1 base and J by 0 bases; unmatched bases: 6. The CDR3 length is 17 residues. The CDR3 reads CASSEFRRGLAKNIQYF. The CDR3, as DNA: TGTGCCAGCAGTGAATTTCGAAGGGGGCTAGCCAAAAACATTCAGTACTTC. Together with reference TRBV25-1 and TRBJ2-4, the CDR3 gives the full variable domain: EADIYQTPRYLVIGTGKKITLECSQTMGHDKMYWYQQDPGMELHLIHYSYGVNSTEKGDLSSESTVSRIRTEHFPLTLESARPSHTSQYLCASSEFRRGLAKNIQYFGAGTRLSVL.

The V call is TRBV7-2, the J call TRBJ2-1; TRBD2 matches at 10 bases. This CDR3 region has 15 residues. CDR1 is SGHTA and CDR2 is FQGNSA in the germline V gene. The junction had 7 bases not matched to a gene; V was cut back by 2 bases and J by 9 bases. The chain's CDR3 is CASSLTWASGGEQFF. In DNA form, the CDR3 reads TGTGCCAGCAGCTTAACCTGGGCTAGCGGGGGTGAGCAGTTCTTC.

This clone has just a few counts. V and J are TRBV28 and TRBJ2-4; TRBD2 might be the D (6 bases). The CDR3 contains 18 residues. Germline V gene data show CDR1 as MDHEN and CDR2 as SYDVKM. V lost 5 bases and J 0 bases, leaving 20 bases between the germline ends. The CDR3 loop reads CASSPEGKGRKAKNIQYF. CDR3 sequence (DNA): TGTGCCAGCAGTCCGGAGGGAAAAGGAAGAAAAGCCAAAAACATTCAGTACTTC. Variable domain in full (rest from reference TRBV28 and TRBJ2-4): DVKVTQSSRYLVKRTGEKVFLECVQDMDHENMFWYRQDPGLGLRLIYFSYDVKMKEKGDIPEGYSVSREKKERFSLILESASTNQTSMYLCASSPEGKGRKAKNIQYFGAGTRLSVL.

This chain connects TRBV27 to TRBJ2-3; the D gene is possibly TRBD2 (6 bases). This CDR3 contains 14 residues. The ends were cut back, 3 bases at V and 4 bases at J, with 11 bases in the middle. The V gene's germline CDR1 is MNHEY and CDR2 SMNVEV (reference sequence). The CDR3 region is CASSFAGRSDTQYF. The CDR3 DNA reads TGTGCCAGCAGTTTTGCGGGAAGGTCAGATACGCAGTATTTT.

V gene TRBV25-1 combines with J gene TRBJ2-7; TRBD1 agrees at 7 bases. With V trimmed by 8 bases and J by 5 bases, 3 bases remained unmatched. CDR1 is MGHDK, CDR2 SYGVNS, per germline. The CDR3 spans 11 residues. The CDR3 nucleotides read TGTGCCAGCGGCAGGGGGAACGAGCAGTACTTC. Translated: CASGRGNEQYF.

This clone was seen a single time. The chain couples TRBV5-1 to TRBJ1-2; D is possibly TRBD1 (6 bases). CDR1 and CDR2 (germline): SGHRS, YFSETQ. There are 12 residues in the CDR3. Trimming pared 3 bases from V and 8 bases from J, leaving 11 bases between. The CDR3 region is CASSSGQTGYTF. The CDR3 DNA is TGCGCCAGCAGCTCCGGACAGACGGGCTACACCTTC.

The rearrangement uses TRBV18 and TRBJ1-5; the D gene is possibly TRBD1 (5 bases). The germline V and J ends were trimmed by 3 bases and 2 bases, with 14 bases remaining between them. Germline V gene data show CDR1 as KGHSH and CDR2 as LQKENI. CDR3 size: 16 residues. DNA of the CDR3: TGTGCCAGCTCACCTGCGGGGCGGGGTGGCAATCAGCCCCAGCATTTT. This gives the protein CASSPAGRGGNQPQHF. The variable domain in full, completed from reference TRBV18 and TRBJ1-5, reads NAGVMQNPRHLVRRRGQEARLRCSPMKGHSHVYWYRQLPEEGLKFMVYLQKENIIDESGMPKERFSAEFPKEGPSILRIQQVVRGDSAAYFCASSPAGRGGNQPQHFGDGTRLSIL.

This rearrangement joins TRBV14 to TRBJ1-2, with D perhaps matching TRBD1 (5 bases). The germline V and J ends were trimmed by 0 bases and 1 base, with 9 bases remaining between them. The CDR3 contains 15 residues. Germline loops: CDR1 SGHDN, CDR2 FVKESK. The CDR3 is CASSQDPTVNYGYTF. The CDR3 DNA is TGTGCCAGCAGCCAAGATCCGACAGTTAACTATGGCTACACCTTC.